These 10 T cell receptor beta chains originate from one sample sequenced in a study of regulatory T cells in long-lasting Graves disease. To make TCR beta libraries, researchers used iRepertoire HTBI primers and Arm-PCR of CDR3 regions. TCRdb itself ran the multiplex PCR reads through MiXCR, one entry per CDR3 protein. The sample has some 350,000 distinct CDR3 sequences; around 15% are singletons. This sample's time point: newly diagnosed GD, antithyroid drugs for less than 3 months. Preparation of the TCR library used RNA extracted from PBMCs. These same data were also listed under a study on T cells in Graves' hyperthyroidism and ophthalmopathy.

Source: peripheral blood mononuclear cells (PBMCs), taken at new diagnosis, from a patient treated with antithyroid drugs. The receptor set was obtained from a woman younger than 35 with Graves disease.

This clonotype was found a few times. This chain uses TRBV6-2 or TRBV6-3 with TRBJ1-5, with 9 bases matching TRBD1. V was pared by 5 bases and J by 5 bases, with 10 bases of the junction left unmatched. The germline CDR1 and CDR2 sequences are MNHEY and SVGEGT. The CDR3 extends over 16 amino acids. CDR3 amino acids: CASSTGAGTGHQPQHF. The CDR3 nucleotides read TGTGCCAGCAGTACGGGTGCCGGGACAGGGCATCAGCCCCAGCATTTT.

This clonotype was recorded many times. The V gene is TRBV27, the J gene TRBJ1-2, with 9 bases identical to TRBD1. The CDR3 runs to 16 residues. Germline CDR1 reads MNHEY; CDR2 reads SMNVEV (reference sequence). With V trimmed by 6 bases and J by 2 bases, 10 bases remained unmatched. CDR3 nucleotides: TGTGCCAGCAGGAAATCCGGGACAGGGCGCAACTATGGCTACACCTTC. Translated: CASRKSGTGRNYGYTF.

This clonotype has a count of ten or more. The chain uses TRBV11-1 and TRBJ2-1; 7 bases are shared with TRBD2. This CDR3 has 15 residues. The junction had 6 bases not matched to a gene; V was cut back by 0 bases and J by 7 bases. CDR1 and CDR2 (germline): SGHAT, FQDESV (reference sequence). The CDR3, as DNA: TGTGCCAGCAGCTTAGCGGGAGGGCCTGGGAATGAGCAGTTCTTC. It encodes CASSLAGGPGNEQFF.

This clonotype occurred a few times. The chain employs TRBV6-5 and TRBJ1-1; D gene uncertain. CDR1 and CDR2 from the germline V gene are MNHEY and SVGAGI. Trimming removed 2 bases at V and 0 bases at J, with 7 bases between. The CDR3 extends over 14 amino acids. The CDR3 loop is CASSYVQMNTEAFF. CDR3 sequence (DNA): TGTGCCAGCAGTTACGTGCAGATGAACACTGAAGCTTTCTTT.

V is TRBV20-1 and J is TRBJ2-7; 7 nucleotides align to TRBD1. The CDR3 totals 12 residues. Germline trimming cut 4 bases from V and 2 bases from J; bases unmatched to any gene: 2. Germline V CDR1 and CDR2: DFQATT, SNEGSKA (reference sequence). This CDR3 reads CSAKGQTYEQYF. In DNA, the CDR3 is TGCAGTGCTAAGGGACAGACCTACGAGCAGTACTTC.

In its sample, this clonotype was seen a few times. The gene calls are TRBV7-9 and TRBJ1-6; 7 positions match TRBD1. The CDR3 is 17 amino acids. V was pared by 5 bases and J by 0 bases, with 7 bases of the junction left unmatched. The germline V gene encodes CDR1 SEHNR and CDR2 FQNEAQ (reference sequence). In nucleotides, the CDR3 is TGTGCCAGCAGCCAGGGGGTTTCGAGCTCCTATAATTCACCCCTCCACTTT. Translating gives CASSQGVSSSYNSPLHF.

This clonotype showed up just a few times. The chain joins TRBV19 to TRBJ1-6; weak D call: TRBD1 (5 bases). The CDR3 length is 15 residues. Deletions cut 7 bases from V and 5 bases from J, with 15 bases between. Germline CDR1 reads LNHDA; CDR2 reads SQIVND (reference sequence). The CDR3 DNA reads TGTGCCAGTAAGATCGGGACGTGGGATAATTCACCCCTCCACTTT. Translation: CASKIGTWDNSPLHF.

CDR3 DNA: TGTGCCATCAGTGCGACAGGGGGGACGGATGGCTACACCTTC. Its translation: CAISATGGTDGYTF. The J gene is TRBJ1-2, the V gene TRBV10-3, with 9 bases aligning to TRBD1. CDR3 length: 14 residues. Germline CDR1 is ENHRY and CDR2 is SYGVKD. Trimming removed 4 bases from V and 6 bases from J; junction bases left unmatched: 6.

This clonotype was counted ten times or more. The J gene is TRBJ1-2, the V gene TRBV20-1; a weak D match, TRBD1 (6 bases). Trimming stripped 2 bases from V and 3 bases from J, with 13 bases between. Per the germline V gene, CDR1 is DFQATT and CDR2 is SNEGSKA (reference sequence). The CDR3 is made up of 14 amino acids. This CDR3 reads CSARRNRDYYGYTF. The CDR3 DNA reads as TGCAGTGCTAGACGGAACAGGGATTACTATGGCTACACCTTC.

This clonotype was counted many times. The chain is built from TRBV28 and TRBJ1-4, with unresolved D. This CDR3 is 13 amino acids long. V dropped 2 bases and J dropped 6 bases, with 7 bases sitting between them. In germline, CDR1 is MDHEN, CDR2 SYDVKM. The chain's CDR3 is CASSLIRYEKLFF. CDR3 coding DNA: TGTGCCAGCAGTTTAATACGTTATGAAAAACTGTTTTTT.